These T cell receptor beta chains were read from a single sample in a study of T cell changes during pregnancy in multiple sclerosis. Assay: immunoSEQ multiplex PCR; the TCRdb copy retains only in-frame clones and omits some. The sample records tens of thousands of clones, around nine tenths being singletons. This specimen was peripheral blood, taken in the third trimester of pregnancy. These receptors came from a female donor with multiple sclerosis, enrolled in a pregnancy study. Each CDR3 is given with its conserved first and last residue. The D gene is left open where the match is weak. Some rows have no size entry. The others give once, few or many, or a class for an expanded clone.

j_call,v_call,clone_size,d_call,cdr3_aa,cdr3_nt
TRBJ2-7,TRBV29-1,NA,TRBD2,CSVDTAGGVGGEYF,TGCAGCGTTGATACGGCGGGAGGGGTCGGAGGCGAGTACTTC
TRBJ2-7,TRBV18,few,NA,CASSPTKTGQYEQYF,TGTGCCAGCTCCCCAACAAAGACAGGACAATACGAGCAGTACTTC
TRBJ2-1,TRBV2,few,NA,CASILHSGSYNEQFF,TGTGCCAGCATTCTACATAGCGGCTCCTACAATGAGCAGTTCTTC
TRBJ1-1,TRBV18,NA,NA,CASSPGVGANTEAFF,TGTGCCAGCTCACCAGGGGTTGGGGCGAACACTGAAGCTTTCTTT
TRBJ2-7,TRBV27,NA,NA,CASSLSEYYEQYF,TGTGCCAGCAGTTTATCTGAGTACTACGAGCAGTACTTC
TRBJ1-1,TRBV5-1,NA,NA,CASSYRVNTEAFF,TGCGCCAGCAGCTACAGGGTGAACACTGAAGCTTTCTTT
TRBJ2-1,TRBV19,NA,TRBD1,CASSKGQYNEQFF,TGTGCCAGTAGTAAGGGACAGTACAATGAGCAGTTCTTC
TRBJ1-2,TRBV2,NA,TRBD1,CASSTAGTANFNYGYTF,TGTGCCAGCAGTACAGCCGGGACAGCCAACTTTAACTATGGCTACACCTTC
TRBJ2-1,TRBV15,NA,TRBD2,CATSRDMGRGNYNEQFF,TGTGCCACCAGCAGAGATATGGGGCGGGGGAACTACAATGAGCAGTTCTTC
TRBJ1-2,TRBV19,NA,TRBD1,CASTPRGVYGYTF,TGTGCCAGTACGCCCAGGGGGGTCTATGGCTACACCTTC
TRBJ2-7,TRBV5-5,few,NA,CASSLEGLSSGEQYF,TGTGCCAGCAGCTTGGAGGGACTCTCCTCGGGGGAGCAGTACTTC
TRBJ2-3,TRBV28,once,TRBD2,CASSLERGMGRTQYF,TGTGCCAGCAGTCTAGAGCGGGGGATGGGTAGGACGCAGTATTTT
TRBJ1-4,TRBV18,NA,TRBD1,CASSPKQGAYEKLFF,TGTGCCAGCTCACCAAAACAGGGGGCTTATGAAAAACTGTTTTTT
TRBJ1-5,TRBV7-9,NA,NA,CASSLENGGTQPQHF,TGTGCCAGCAGCTTAGAAAACGGAGGCACCCAGCCCCAGCATTTT
TRBJ2-1,TRBV27,NA,TRBD1,CASTRTGNNEQFF,TGTGCCAGCACCCGGACAGGGAACAATGAGCAGTTCTTC
TRBJ2-5,TRBV28,NA,TRBD2,CASSLASGLQETQYF,TGTGCCAGCAGTTTAGCTAGCGGATTACAAGAGACCCAGTACTTC
TRBJ2-6,TRBV28,once,NA,CASNLNSGANVLTF,TGTGCCAGCAACTTGAACTCTGGGGCCAACGTCCTGACTTTC
TRBJ2-2,TRBV7-2,NA,NA,CASSLLLAGELFF,TGTGCCAGCAGCTTATTACTAGCCGGGGAGCTGTTTTTT
TRBJ2-1,TRBV5-1,NA,TRBD1,CASSLGTGTGVDNEQFF,TGCGCCAGCAGCTTGGGGACCGGGACAGGGGTAGACAATGAGCAGTTCTTC
TRBJ1-2,TRBV6-1,few,NA,CASSEMGAVGYGYTF,TGTGCCAGCAGTGAAATGGGGGCTGTGGGCTATGGCTACACCTTC
TRBJ2-7,TRBV9,once,NA,CASSVAGDFTYEQYF,TGTGCCAGCAGCGTAGCTGGGGACTTTACCTACGAGCAGTACTTC
TRBJ1-4,TRBV5-1,NA,NA,CASKTGATNEKLFF,TGCGCCAGCAAGACAGGTGCAACTAATGAAAAACTGTTTTTT
TRBJ2-5,TRBV7-9,NA,TRBD2,CASSRRGGPQETQYF,TGTGCCAGCAGCCGACGGGGGGGGCCCCAAGAGACCCAGTACTTC
TRBJ2-3,TRBV7-2,once,TRBD2,CASSFRLAGDTQYF,TGTGCCAGCAGCTTCCGACTAGCGGGAGATACGCAGTATTTT
TRBJ2-7,TRBV7-8,NA,NA,CASSLSPNPGIYEQYF,TGTGCCAGCAGCTTAAGCCCTAACCCCGGGATCTACGAGCAGTACTTC
TRBJ2-5,TRBV11-1,NA,TRBD1,CASSTGDREETQYF,TGTGCCAGCAGCACAGGGGACAGGGAAGAGACCCAGTACTTC
TRBJ1-3,TRBV19,NA,TRBD1,CASNIQGRSGNTIYF,TGTGCCAGTAACATACAGGGGAGATCTGGAAACACCATATATTTT
TRBJ2-3,TRBV6-1,NA,NA,CASSEYRGNAQYF,TGTGCCAGCAGTGAATATAGAGGCAATGCGCAGTATTTT
TRBJ2-1,TRBV10-1,NA,TRBD2,CASSESPSGHNEQFF,TGCGCCAGCAGTGAGTCACCTAGCGGCCACAATGAGCAGTTCTTC
TRBJ2-7,TRBV5-8,NA,NA,CASSFGDFHYEQYF,TGTGCCAGCAGCTTCGGGGACTTCCACTACGAGCAGTACTTC
TRBJ1-4,TRBV19,NA,NA,CASTKTSSSTNEKLFF,TGTGCCAGTACCAAAACTAGCAGCTCAACTAATGAAAAACTGTTTTTT
TRBJ2-1,TRBV11-1,NA,TRBD2,CASSPSGSYNEQFF,TGTGCCAGCAGCCCCAGCGGGAGCTACAATGAGCAGTTCTTC
TRBJ2-1,TRBV2,NA,NA,CASSPDGGDEQFF,TGTGCCAGCAGTCCAGATGGCGGGGATGAGCAGTTCTTC
TRBJ2-2,TRBV5-1,few,NA,CASSLFGQGVREDTGELFF,TGCGCCAGCAGCTTGTTTGGACAGGGCGTCCGGGAGGACACCGGGGAGCTGTTTTTT
TRBJ2-2,TRBV4-2,NA,NA,CASSQESLLTGELFF,TGTGCCAGCAGCCAAGAGAGTCTCCTCACGGGGGAGCTGTTTTTT
TRBJ2-3,TRBV5-1,NA,NA,CASSLQQGRTDTQYF,TGCGCCAGCAGCTTACAACAGGGGAGGACAGATACGCAGTATTTT
TRBJ2-7,TRBV7-9,NA,TRBD2,CASSLKPPSGNSNEQYF,TGTGCCAGCAGCTTAAAACCCCCTAGCGGGAACTCCAACGAGCAGTACTTC
TRBJ2-1,TRBV6-6,NA,NA,CASSYSPSENNEQFF,TGTGCCAGCAGTTACTCGCCTAGCGAAAACAATGAGCAGTTCTTC
TRBJ2-2,TRBV2,NA,TRBD1,CASGGLGTANTGELFF,TGTGCCAGCGGCGGCCTTGGGACAGCGAACACCGGGGAGCTGTTTTTT
TRBJ2-1,TRBV19,NA,TRBD2,CASSFPGLAGGEDYEQFF,TGTGCCAGTAGTTTCCCGGGACTAGCGGGAGGGGAAGACTATGAGCAGTTCTTC
TRBJ2-4,TRBV25-1,NA,TRBD2,CASRIRLAGLAKNIQYF,TGTGCCAGCAGGATAAGACTAGCGGGATTAGCCAAAAACATTCAGTACTTC
TRBJ2-7,TRBV7-8,NA,NA,CASSLAGRVSRGEQYF,TGTGCCAGCAGCTTAGCCGGCCGCGTATCCCGGGGCGAGCAGTACTTC
TRBJ1-5,TRBV18,NA,NA,CASSPTDSPPQHF,TGTGCCAGCTCACCGACCGACTCCCCGCCCCAGCATTTT
TRBJ1-5,TRBV19,NA,TRBD1,CASNQGQGMTQHF,TGTGCCAGTAACCAAGGACAGGGAATGACCCAGCATTTT
TRBJ1-4,TRBV27,NA,TRBD1,CASSLIQTGGREKLFF,TGTGCCAGCAGTTTAATCCAGACAGGGGGCAGGGAAAAACTGTTTTTT
TRBJ1-1,TRBV11-1,NA,TRBD1,CASSFGRGSTEAFF,TGTGCCAGCAGCTTTGGCAGGGGGTCCACTGAAGCTTTCTTT
TRBJ2-1,TRBV7-3,NA,TRBD2,CASSLGLAGNEQFF,TGTGCCAGCAGCTTAGGGCTAGCGGGGAATGAGCAGTTCTTC
TRBJ2-7,TRBV5-8,NA,NA,CASSRPSYEQYF,TGTGCCAGCAGCCGTCCCTCCTACGAGCAGTACTTC
TRBJ2-7,TRBV28,NA,TRBD1,CASSLPQGDEQYF,TGTGCCAGCAGTTTACCCCAGGGGGACGAGCAGTACTTC
TRBJ1-4,TRBV7-8,NA,TRBD1,CASSLVRGDRVEKLFF,TGTGCCAGCAGCTTAGTCAGGGGGGACAGGGTAGAAAAACTGTTTTTT
TRBJ2-5,TRBV7-2,NA,TRBD1,CASSFLDRAPGGMRGQYF,TGTGCCAGCAGCTTCCTGGACAGGGCGCCCGGGGGCATGAGGGGCCAGTACTTC
TRBJ2-2,TRBV18,NA,NA,CASSPIGGGDTGELFF,TGTGCCAGCTCACCCATCGGGGGAGGTGACACCGGGGAGCTGTTTTTT
TRBJ2-1,TRBV5-1,NA,TRBD2,CASSPGLAGGYEQFF,TGCGCCAGCAGCCCTGGACTAGCGGGAGGCTATGAGCAGTTCTTC
TRBJ1-2,TRBV13,NA,NA,CASSLERGNYGYTF,TGTGCCAGCAGCTTAGAACGGGGTAACTATGGCTACACCTTC
TRBJ2-7,TRBV27,NA,NA,CASSLYRETYEQYF,TGTGCCAGCAGTTTATACCGCGAGACCTACGAGCAGTACTTC